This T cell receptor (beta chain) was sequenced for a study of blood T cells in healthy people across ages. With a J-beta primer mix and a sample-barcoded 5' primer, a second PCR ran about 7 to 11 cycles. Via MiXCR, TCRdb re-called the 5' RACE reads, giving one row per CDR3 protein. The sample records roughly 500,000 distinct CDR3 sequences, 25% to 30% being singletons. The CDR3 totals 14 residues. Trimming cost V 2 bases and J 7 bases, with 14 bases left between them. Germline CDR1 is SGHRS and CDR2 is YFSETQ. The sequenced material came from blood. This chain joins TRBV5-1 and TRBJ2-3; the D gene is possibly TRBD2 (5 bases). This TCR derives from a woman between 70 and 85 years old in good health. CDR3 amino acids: CASSLTSGGNTQYF. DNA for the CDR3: TGCGCCAGCAGCTTAACAAGCGGAGGTAATACGCAGTATTTT.